The 3 T cell receptor beta chains below come from one sample, sequenced in a study of blood T cell repertoires in COVID-19. The table came from immunoSEQ multiplex PCR; TCRdb's copy has only in-frame clones and leaves some out. Of about 300,000 clones listed, roughly nine tenths are singletons. The sequenced sample was peripheral blood. Receptors were obtained from a woman in her twenties or thirties with COVID-19, enrolled during active disease.

CDR3 DNA sequence: TGTGCCGTTTCCGGGGGGGGAGCTTACAATGAGCAGTTCTTC. This translates into CAVSGGGAYNEQFF. This chain links TRBV11-2 with TRBJ2-1; 8 bases agree with TRBD2. CDR3 length: 14 amino acids. Trimming took 11 bases from V and 4 from J; bases not matched to a gene: 10. Germline V gene sequence: CDR1 SGHAT, CDR2 FQNNGV.

This chain links TRBV4-1 with TRBJ1-1; no firm D call. CDR3 length equals 18 residues. Germline V lookup: CDR1 MGHRA, CDR2 YSYEKL. V was cut by 0 bases and J by 5 bases, with 22 bases left in between. CDR3 region: CASSQDSGRRMLKTEAFF. The CDR3, as DNA: TGCGCCAGCAGCCAAGATTCGGGTAGGAGGATGCTTAAGACTGAAGCTTTCTTT.

The chain employs TRBV19 and TRBJ1-5, with D possibly being TRBD1 (5 bases). V lost 4 bases to trimming and J lost 2 bases, with 12 bases between them. This CDR3 region has 15 residues. Germline V gene data show CDR1 as LNHDA and CDR2 as SQIVND (reference sequence). The CDR3 spells CASSTQGKGNQPQHF. The CDR3 region has the DNA TGTGCCAGTAGTACCCAGGGTAAGGGCAATCAGCCCCAGCATTTT.